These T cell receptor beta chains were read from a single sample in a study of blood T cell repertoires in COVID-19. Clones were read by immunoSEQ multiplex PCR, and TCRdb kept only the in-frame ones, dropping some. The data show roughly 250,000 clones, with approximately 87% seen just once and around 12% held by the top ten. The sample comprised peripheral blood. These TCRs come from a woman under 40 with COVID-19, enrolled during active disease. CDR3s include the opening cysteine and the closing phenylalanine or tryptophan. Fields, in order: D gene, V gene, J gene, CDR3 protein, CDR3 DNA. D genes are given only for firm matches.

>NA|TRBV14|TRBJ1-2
CASSPKGRFNGYTF
TGTGCCAGCAGCCCCAAGGGGCGGTTTAATGGCTACACCTTC
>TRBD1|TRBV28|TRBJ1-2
CAGGQGGGYTF
TGTGCCGGCGGACAGGGCGGGGGCTACACCTTC
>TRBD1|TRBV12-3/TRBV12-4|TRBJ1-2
CASSSTGGYTF
TGTGCCAGCAGTTCCACAGGGGGGTACACCTTC
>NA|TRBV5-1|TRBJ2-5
CASSPGDTPQETQYF
TGCGCCAGCAGCCCGGGAGACACCCCGCAAGAGACCCAGTACTTC
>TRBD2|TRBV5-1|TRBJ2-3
CASSWGLAASTDTQYF
TGCGCCAGCAGCTGGGGTCTAGCGGCTAGCACAGATACGCAGTATTTT
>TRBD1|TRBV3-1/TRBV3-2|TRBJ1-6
CASSQGTGGSPLHF
TGTGCCAGCAGCCAGGGGACAGGGGGTTCACCCCTCCACTTT
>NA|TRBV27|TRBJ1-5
CASSPRAQGLGNQPQHF
TGTGCCAGCAGCCCACGGGCACAGGGACTAGGCAATCAGCCCCAGCATTTT
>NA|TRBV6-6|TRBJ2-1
CASSSSWRGTYNEQFF
TGTGCCAGCAGTTCTTCTTGGCGGGGAACCTACAATGAGCAGTTCTTC
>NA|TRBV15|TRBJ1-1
CATSSGMNTEAFF
TGTGCCACCAGCTCCGGGATGAACACTGAAGCTTTCTTT
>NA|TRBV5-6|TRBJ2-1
CASSGWAFHEQFF
TGTGCCAGCAGCGGGTGGGCGTTCCATGAGCAGTTCTTC
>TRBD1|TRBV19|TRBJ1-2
CASSRRDSETYGYTF
TGTGCCAGTAGCCGACGGGACAGTGAGACTTATGGCTACACCTTC
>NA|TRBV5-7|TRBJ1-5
CASSSRVVTVLSNQPQHF
TGTGCCAGCAGCAGTAGGGTTGTGACAGTCCTTAGCAATCAGCCCCAGCATTTT
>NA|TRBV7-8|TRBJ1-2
CASSLGGIGIYGYTF
TGTGCCAGCAGCTTAGGCGGGATAGGGATCTATGGCTACACCTTC
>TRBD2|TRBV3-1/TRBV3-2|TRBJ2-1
CASSQLGGPIGNEQFF
TGTGCCAGCAGCCAATTGGGAGGGCCGATAGGCAATGAGCAGTTCTTC
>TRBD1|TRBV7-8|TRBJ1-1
CASSSNRGLSNTEAFF
TGTGCCAGCAGCTCCAACAGGGGGCTCTCAAACACTGAAGCTTTCTTT
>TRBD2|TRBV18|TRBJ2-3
CASSPPPSGVDTQYF
TGTGCCAGCTCACCACCGCCTAGCGGGGTCGATACGCAGTATTTT
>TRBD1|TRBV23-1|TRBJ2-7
CASSQSRDRVRYTYEQYF
TGCGCCAGCAGTCAATCGAGGGACAGGGTTCGTTATACCTACGAGCAGTACTTC
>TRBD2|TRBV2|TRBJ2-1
CASQNTSGGLSYNEQFF
TGTGCCAGCCAAAATACTAGCGGGGGGCTCTCCTACAATGAGCAGTTCTTC
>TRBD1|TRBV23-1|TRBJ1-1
CASTPTGGPEAFF
TGCGCCAGCACCCCGACAGGGGGCCCTGAAGCTTTCTTT
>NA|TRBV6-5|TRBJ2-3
CASRLGITDTQYF
TGTGCCAGCAGGCTCGGGATTACAGATACGCAGTATTTT
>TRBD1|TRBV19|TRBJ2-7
CASSMGTGGTYEQYF
TGTGCCAGTAGTATGGGAACAGGGGGAACCTACGAGCAGTACTTC
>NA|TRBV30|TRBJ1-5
CAWSEQDGQPQHF
TGTGCCTGGAGTGAACAGGATGGCCAGCCCCAGCATTTT